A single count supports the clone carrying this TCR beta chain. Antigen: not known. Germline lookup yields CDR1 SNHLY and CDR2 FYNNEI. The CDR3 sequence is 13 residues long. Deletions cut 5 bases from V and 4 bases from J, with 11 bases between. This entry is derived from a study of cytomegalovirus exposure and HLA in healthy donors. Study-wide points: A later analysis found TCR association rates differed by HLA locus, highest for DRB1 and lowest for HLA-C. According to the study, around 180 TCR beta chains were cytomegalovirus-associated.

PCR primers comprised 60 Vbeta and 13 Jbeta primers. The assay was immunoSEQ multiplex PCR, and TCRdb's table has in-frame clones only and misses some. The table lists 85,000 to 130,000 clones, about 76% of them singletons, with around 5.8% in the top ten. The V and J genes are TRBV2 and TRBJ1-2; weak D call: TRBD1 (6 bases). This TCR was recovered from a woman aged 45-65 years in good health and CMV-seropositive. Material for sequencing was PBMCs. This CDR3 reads CASSYRVGYGYTF. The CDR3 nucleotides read TGTGCCAGCAGTTACAGGGTCGGCTATGGCTACACCTTC.